This T cell receptor (beta chain) was retrieved from a study of T cell changes during pregnancy in multiple sclerosis. V dropped 0 bases and J dropped 1 base, with 20 bases sitting between them. Germline V gene data show CDR1 as SGDLS and CDR2 as YYNGEE. The CDR3 runs 19 residues. The table came from immunoSEQ multiplex PCR; TCRdb's copy has only in-frame clones and leaves some out. The sample yields just over 80,000 clones, about 96% seen once. This clone was recorded only once. Sequences were derived from peripheral blood, sampled in the second trimester of pregnancy. This sequence originates from a female donor with multiple sclerosis, enrolled in a pregnancy study. The rearrangement joins TRBV9 to TRBJ1-3; D may be TRBD1 (5 bases). In nucleotides, the CDR3 is TGTGCCAGCAGCGTAGAGGCCCCACAGGTTAGACTGTCTGGAAACACCATATATTTT. Translating it yields CASSVEAPQVRLSGNTIYF.